This T cell receptor (beta chain) originates from a study of STAT5B mutations in CD4+ large granular lymphocyte leukemia. Depending on availability, patient cells were bead-separated fractions or unselected PBMC. Assay: immunoSEQ multiplex PCR; the TCRdb copy retains only in-frame clones and omits some. This table holds some 6,000 clones, 77% found once. The CDR3 spans 14 residues. Germline CDR1 MDHEN, CDR2 SYDVKM. With V trimmed by 2 bases and J by 5 bases, 5 bases remained unmatched. The material sequenced was PBMCs. This TCR derives from a man aged 80 or over with CD4+ T-cell large granular lymphocyte leukemia. This chain connects TRBV28 to TRBJ2-5; TRBD2 agrees at 7 bases. The CDR3: CASSLAGEAETQYF. DNA for the CDR3: TGTGCCAGCAGTTTAGCGGGAGAGGCGGAGACCCAGTACTTC.